Below, 24 T cell receptor beta chains from the same sample are listed, as sequenced in a study of T cells in Graves' hyperthyroidism and ophthalmopathy. Amplification yielded TCR beta CDR3 regions, with RNA transcripts as the source. The primer set for the first-round RT-PCR of the TCR CDR3 was HTBI. One entry per CDR3 protein, called by TCRdb with MiXCR from the multiplex PCR reads. Counted here are 220,000 or so distinct CDR3 sequences, about a sixth occurring once; the ten biggest clones make up more than 25%. The sequencing sample was made of blood. These receptors all come from a woman aged 18 to 35 with Graves' ophthalmopathy.

This clonotype was detected many times. The chain is built from TRBV20-1 and TRBJ2-2; D not certain. The germline V and J ends were trimmed by 1 base and 3 bases, with 12 bases remaining between them. The germline CDR1 and CDR2 sequences are DFQATT and SNEGSKA (reference sequence). The CDR3 has 15 amino acids. CDR3 in DNA: TGCAGTGCTAGAGGACGTGGTGTCGACACCGGGGAGCTGTTTTTT. Amino acid sequence: CSARGRGVDTGELFF.

This clonotype was observed many times. This sequence joins TRBV6-2 or TRBV6-3 and TRBJ1-2; D is undetermined. CDR1 is MNHEY and CDR2 is SVGEGT in the germline V gene. The CDR3 length is 13 residues. The ends were cut back, 8 bases at V and 0 bases at J, with 10 bases in the middle. For the CDR3, the DNA is TGTGCCAGCTGGGAGGAAACTAACTATGGCTACACCTTC. Its translation: CASWEETNYGYTF.

The rearrangement links TRBV12-3 or TRBV12-4 to TRBJ2-5; D gene ambiguous. The CDR3 is 14 residues long. The ends were cut back, 3 bases at V and 0 bases at J, with 8 bases in the middle. The CDR3 sequence: CASSLSRYQETQYF. CDR3 nucleotide sequence: TGTGCCAGCAGTTTGAGTAGGTACCAAGAGACCCAGTACTTC.

This clonotype was seen more than once but under ten times. This chain joins TRBV6-4 and TRBJ1-5, with 10 bases lining up with TRBD1. CDR3 length: 17 residues. CDR1 and CDR2 from the germline V gene are MRHNA and SNTAGT. Losses at the gene ends were 6 bases for V and 3 bases for J; bases not matched to a gene: 11. As DNA, the CDR3 is TGTGCCAGCAGGGAGGGGACAGGGGCGCTAATCAATCAGCCCCAGCATTTT. Protein product: CASREGTGALINQPQHF.

On this clonotype itself: This sequence may be a read error, since a much larger clone differs from it by one base. The chain recombines TRBV15 with TRBJ2-3; TRBD2 matches 7 bases. Germline lookup yields CDR1 LNHNV and CDR2 YYDKDF (reference sequence). V dropped 3 bases and J dropped 5; count of bases not matched to a gene: 8. This CDR3 contains 15 residues. The CDR3 here is CATSSKAGRGDTQYF. The CDR3 DNA follows: TGTGCCACCAGCAGCAAAGCGGGGAGGGGAGATACGCAGTATTTT.

Remarks on this clonotype: This sequence may be a read error, since a much larger clone differs from it by one base. This chain joins TRBV7-2 and TRBJ1-4; D gene unclear. CDR3 length equals 11 residues. Germline V CDR1 and CDR2: SGHTA, FQGNSA. CDR3 residues: CASGTNEKLVF. The CDR3 DNA is TGTGCCAGCGGAACTAATGAAAAACTGGTTTTT. The full variable domain, its missing parts supplied by reference TRBV7-2 and TRBJ1-4, is GAGVSQSPSNKVTEKGKDVELRCDPISGHTALYWYRQSLGQGLEFLIYFQGNSAPDKSGLPSDRFSAERTGGSVSTLTIQRTQQEDSAVYLCASGTNEKLVFGSGTQLSVL.

This clonotype came up many times. The J gene is TRBJ1-2, the V gene TRBV13; D not certain. V lost 3 bases and J lost 6, with 8 bases in between. Germline V gene data show CDR1 as PRHDT and CDR2 as FYEKMQ (reference sequence). The length of the CDR3 is 12 residues. The CDR3 DNA reads TGTGCCAGCAGCTTGGGGAGTAATGGCTACACCTTC. As protein: CASSLGSNGYTF.

The chain links TRBV4-3 to TRBJ1-4; D unclear. This CDR3 spans 14 amino acids. Germline CDR1 LGHNA, CDR2 YSLEER. The germline V and J ends were trimmed by 4 bases and 8 bases, with 14 bases remaining between them. CDR3 amino acids: CASSPGLAAEKLFF. CDR3 coding DNA: TGCGCCAGCAGCCCGGGCCTCGCAGCCGAAAAACTGTTTTTT.

This clonotype occurred many times. This chain links TRBV30 with TRBJ2-7; the D is unclear. V lost 5 bases, J lost 2 bases, and 13 bases lay in between. Looked up from germline, CDR1 is GTSNPN and CDR2 is SVGIG (reference sequence). The CDR3 totals 13 residues. Written as DNA, the CDR3 is TGTGCCTGGCGAGAATACAATACCTACGAGCAGTACTTC. Amino acids: CAWREYNTYEQYF. Using reference TRBV30 and TRBJ2-7 for the parts outside the CDR3, the full variable domain is SQTIHQWPATLVQPVGSPLSLECTVEGTSNPNLYWYRQAAGRGLQLLFYSVGIGQISSEVPQNLSASRPQDRQFILSSKKLLLSDSGFYLCAWREYNTYEQYFGPGTRLTVT.

This clonotype was counted between two and nine times. A much larger clone differs by one base, so this may be a read error. The chain recombines TRBV5-1 with TRBJ1-1; D not certain. This CDR3 is built from 16 residues. Germline CDR1 is SGHRS and CDR2 is YFSETQ. The CDR3, as DNA: TGCGCCAGCAGCTCAAACCCGGGCAGCTCCAACACTGGAGCTTTCTTT. Translating it yields CASSSNPGSSNTGAFF. The variable domain in full, completed from reference TRBV5-1 and TRBJ1-1, reads KAGVTQTPRYLIKTRGQQVTLSCSPISGHRSVSWYQQTPGQGLQFLFEYFSETQRNKGNFPGRFSGRQFSNSRSEMNVSTLELGDSALYLCASSSNPGSSNTGAFFGQGTRLTVV.

This clonotype was found many times. V gene TRBV18 combines with J gene TRBJ2-7, with TRBD1 matching 7 bases. J gave up 3 bases and V 3 bases, and 2 bases lay outside the gene matches. CDR1 and CDR2 from the germline V gene are KGHSH and LQKENI. This CDR3 has 13 amino acids. The CDR3 region has the DNA TGTGCCAGCTCACCGGGACAGAGCTACGAGCAGTACTTC. It translates to CASSPGQSYEQYF.

Comments on this clonotype: A junction boundary mismatches the germline segment, possibly from a read error. J is TRBJ2-1 and V is TRBV11-1; TRBD2 aligns across 10 bases. The CDR3 is 13 amino acids. Germline values: CDR1 SGHAT, CDR2 FQDESV (reference sequence). CDR3: CASSLAGADEQFF. The DNA for the CDR3 is TGTGCCAGCAGCCTAGCGGGAGCAGATGAGCAGTTCTTC.

As to this clonotype: A much larger clone lies one base from this, so it may be a read error. This sequence joins TRBV18 and TRBJ2-5, with 13 bases identical to TRBD2. The DNA matches TRBJ2-1 better at its end, which makes the J call doubtful. The CDR3 runs 17 residues. Germline assignment: CDR1 KGHSH and CDR2 LQKENI. CDR3 nucleotide sequence: TGTGCCAGCTCACCGGTTATCGGGACTAGCGGGGAAGAGACCCAGTTCTTC. Protein: CASSPVIGTSGEETQFF.

This clonotype turned up a few times. This chain connects TRBV4-1 to TRBJ2-1; 8 bases line up with TRBD2. Germline CDR1 and CDR2: MGHRA and YSYEKL. CDR3 length equals 16 residues. V was pared by 4 bases and J by 1 base, with 6 bases of the junction left unmatched. The CDR3 spells CASSLPGGGSYNEQFF. The CDR3 nucleotides are TGCGCCAGCAGCCTACCGGGCGGGGGGTCCTACAATGAGCAGTTCTTC.

This clonotype was observed many times. The V call is TRBV2, the J call TRBJ2-1, with D unclear. The CDR3 loop spans 13 amino acids. Germline values: CDR1 SNHLY, CDR2 FYNNEI. V gave up 8 bases and J gave up 1 base, with 9 bases separating them. The CDR3 protein is CASGSESYNEQFF. For the CDR3, the DNA is TGTGCCAGCGGGTCGGAGTCCTACAATGAGCAGTTCTTC.

This clonotype was observed a single time. This chain uses TRBV19 with TRBJ2-6, with TRBD1 identical over 8 bases. V shed 7 bases, J shed 2 bases, and the junction held 4 bases outside the gene matches. From germline, CDR1 is LNHDA and CDR2 SQIVND (reference sequence). This CDR3 is 15 amino acids long. The CDR3 is CASTATGAGANVLTF. CDR3 nucleotide sequence: TGTGCCAGTACCGCGACAGGGGCTGGGGCCAACGTCCTGACTTTC.

There are many counts of this clonotype. The chain carries TRBV29-1 and TRBJ2-1; 12 bases are a match to TRBD2. CDR3 size: 18 residues. The J segment lost 8 bases and the V segment lost 0 bases, leaving 14 bases of the junction unmatched. Germline CDR1 reads SQVTM; CDR2 reads ANQGSEA. The CDR3 protein is CSVEDLATSGRMFDEQFF. CDR3 DNA sequence: TGCAGCGTTGAAGATTTAGCGACTAGCGGGAGAATGTTCGATGAGCAGTTCTTC.

This clonotype occurred many times. The V gene is TRBV14, the J gene TRBJ2-7; 12 bases are shared with TRBD2. The CDR3 length is 16 residues. Germline V gives CDR1 SGHDN, CDR2 FVKESK. The ends lost 1 base at V and 5 bases at J; junction bases unmatched: 6. The CDR3 nucleotides read TGTGCCAGCAGCCAAGTGGGCTCTAGCGGGAGGGACGAGCAGTACTTC. This codes for CASSQVGSSGRDEQYF.

At least ten counts were recorded for this clonotype. The V and J genes are TRBV12-3 or TRBV12-4 and TRBJ1-2; D is possibly TRBD1 (5 bases). Trimming cost V 3 bases and J 8 bases, with 16 bases left between them. CDR3 length: 14 residues. The CDR3 DNA reads as TGTGCCAGCAGTTTCAGGGTATCCTCCTACGGCTACACCTTC. Protein product: CASSFRVSSYGYTF.

This clonotype was observed at least ten times. V gene TRBV28 combines with J gene TRBJ1-5; D remains unclear. The CDR3 has 14 amino acids. Looked up from germline, CDR1 is MDHEN and CDR2 is SYDVKM. The V and J ends lost 3 bases and 0 bases respectively, with 6 bases between them. The chain's CDR3 is CASSFTYSNQPQHF. Written as DNA, the CDR3 is TGTGCCAGCAGTTTCACGTATAGCAATCAGCCCCAGCATTTT.

CDR3: CASSGGAYNEQFF. The CDR3 nucleotides are TGCGCCAGCAGTGGGGGGGCCTACAATGAGCAGTTCTTC. The rearrangement joins TRBV10-2 to TRBJ2-1, with D maybe TRBD2 (6 bases). V was cut by 4 bases and J by 2 bases, with 6 bases left in between. CDR3 length equals 13 residues. Germline V gene sequence: CDR1 WSHSY, CDR2 SAAADI.

This clonotype has a count of ten or more. The chain is built from TRBV6-1 and TRBJ1-6; no reliable D call. The CDR3 is 16 residues long. Germline lookup yields CDR1 MNHNS and CDR2 SASEGT. With 0 bases removed from V and 0 bases from J, the gap between germline ends came to 6 bases. CDR3 in amino acids: CASSEATRSYNSPLHF. The CDR3 bases are TGTGCCAGCAGTGAAGCGACCCGCTCCTATAATTCACCCCTCCACTTT.

The rearrangement uses TRBV28 and TRBJ1-5; 11 nucleotides align to TRBD1. This CDR3 is 19 amino acids long. V lost 3 bases and J lost 1; bases outside the gene matches: 11. Germline V gene sequence: CDR1 MDHEN, CDR2 SYDVKM. Here the CDR3 reads CASSLFRGTGGRSNQPQHF. The DNA of the CDR3 is TGTGCCAGCAGTTTGTTTAGGGGGACAGGGGGAAGAAGCAATCAGCCCCAGCATTTT. The whole variable domain, filled in from reference TRBV28 and TRBJ1-5, reads DVKVTQSSRYLVKRTGEKVFLECVQDMDHENMFWYRQDPGLGLRLIYFSYDVKMKEKGDIPEGYSVSREKKERFSLILESASTNQTSMYLCASSLFRGTGGRSNQPQHFGDGTRLSIL.

Many counts were recorded for this clonotype. The rearrangement uses TRBV24-1 and TRBJ2-5, with 10 nucleotides matching TRBD2. Trimming removed 1 base from V and 5 bases from J; junction bases left unmatched: 12. Germline lookup yields CDR1 KGHDR and CDR2 SFDVKD. The CDR3 has 18 residues. The CDR3: CATSDFGIQREGRETQYF. Written as DNA, the CDR3 is TGTGCCACCAGTGATTTTGGTATACAGCGGGAGGGCCGGGAGACCCAGTACTTC.